This T cell receptor (beta chain) was documented in a study of siplizumab effects on memory and regulatory T cells. Overall study findings and caveats: With siplizumab, cumulative frequency of CD4+ memory-derived alloreactive sequences dropped significantly.

Roughly 92,000 TCR templates per sample were assayed. The assay was immunoSEQ multiplex PCR, and TCRdb's table has in-frame clones only and misses some. The data contain some 100,000 clones, around 94% of them seen just once; the ten biggest clones take up around 0.6%. As regards this clone: Its antigen is undetermined.

J lost 4 bases, V lost 6 bases, and 8 bases had no gene match. The CDR3 spans 14 residues. Germline assignment: CDR1 SQVTM and CDR2 ANQGSEA. The TCR comes from a human donor in good health. The genes are TRBV29-1 and TRBJ2-2; 7 nucleotides line up with TRBD2. What was sequenced was Tregs sorted from blood. CDR3 residues: CSVRGSGFTGELFF. In DNA form, the CDR3 reads TGCAGCGTCCGCGGGAGCGGTTTCACCGGGGAGCTGTTTTTT.